One sample yielded the 17 T cell receptor beta chains listed below, sequenced in a study of blood T cell repertoires in COVID-19. Assay used: immunoSEQ multiplex PCR; TCRdb lists only in-frame clones, some missing. The profile shows approximately 120,000 clones, roughly 87% of them singletons. The sample consisted of peripheral blood. The receptors originated from a woman older than 75 with acute or convalescent COVID-19.

The rearrangement links TRBV24-1 to TRBJ1-1; TRBD1 matches 9 bases. Germline values: CDR1 KGHDR, CDR2 SFDVKD. J gave up 8 bases and V 4 bases, and 4 bases lay outside the gene matches. CDR3 size: 13 residues. CDR3 region: CATSDQGQGEAFF. As DNA, the CDR3 is TGTGCCACCAGTGACCAGGGACAGGGAGAAGCTTTCTTT.

The gene calls are TRBV18 and TRBJ1-1; D uncertain. The germline V and J ends were trimmed by 3 bases and 1 base, with 9 bases remaining between them. There are 14 residues in the CDR3. CDR1 is KGHSH, CDR2 LQKENI, per germline. CDR3 bases: TGTGCCAGCTCACCTGGAGAGGCGAACACTGAAGCTTTCTTT. It translates to CASSPGEANTEAFF.

The V and J genes are TRBV6-5 and TRBJ1-3; no clear D gene. Germline values: CDR1 MNHEY, CDR2 SVGAGI. V lost 7 bases and J lost 3, with 7 bases in between. CDR3 length: 12 amino acids. CDR3 in DNA: TGTGCCAGCATGGACTTTGGAAACACCATATATTTT. Residues: CASMDFGNTIYF.

The J gene is TRBJ2-2, the V gene TRBV3-1 (or the pseudogene TRBV3-2); D might be TRBD1 (5 bases). The CDR3 is 16 residues long. With 4 bases removed from V and 5 bases from J, the gap between germline ends came to 17 bases. Germline V gives CDR1 LGHDT, CDR2 YNNKEL (reference sequence). The CDR3 here is CASSLRGRIRTGELFF. DNA for the CDR3: TGTGCCAGCAGCCTAAGGGGCAGGATAAGGACCGGGGAGCTGTTTTTT.

This sequence joins TRBV6-1 and TRBJ1-5; D perhaps matches TRBD1 (6 bases). Germline V gene lookup returns CDR1 MNHNS and CDR2 SASEGT. The ends were cut back, 3 bases at V and 0 bases at J, with 12 bases in the middle. This CDR3 comprises 16 residues. In DNA form, the CDR3 reads TGTGCCAGCAGTGATCTCTCAGGGGATAGCAATCAGCCCCAGCATTTT. This translates into CASSDLSGDSNQPQHF.

This chain uses TRBV15 with TRBJ2-1, with D maybe TRBD2 (7 bases). In germline, CDR1 is LNHNV, CDR2 YYDKDF (reference sequence). V dropped 0 bases and J dropped 4 bases, with 13 bases sitting between them. The CDR3 loop spans 16 amino acids. The CDR3 nucleotides read TGTGCCACCAGCAGAGAGTGGGGGGGGGCGTACAATGAGCAGTTCTTC. Its protein is CATSREWGGAYNEQFF.

The CDR3 DNA reads as TGTGCCAGCAAACTCGGAGGGGTGAACACTGAAGCTTTCTTT. This gives the protein CASKLGGVNTEAFF. This rearrangement joins TRBV6-6 to TRBJ1-1, with a weak D call TRBD1 (5 bases). The CDR3 has 14 residues. V lost 7 bases to trimming and J lost 0 bases, with 12 bases between them. Germline loops: CDR1 MNHNY, CDR2 SVGAGI (reference sequence).

The genes are TRBV5-1 and TRBJ1-2; the match to TRBD1 covers 12 bases. The V gene end was trimmed by 4 bases and the J gene end by 4 bases; junction bases not matched to a gene: 11. Germline V CDR1 and CDR2: SGHRS, YFSETQ. The CDR3 consists of 17 residues. The CDR3 loop is CASSPGQGAMEVYGYTF. CDR3 coding DNA: TGCGCCAGCAGCCCGGGACAGGGGGCTATGGAGGTCTATGGCTACACCTTC.

This clone was observed a few times. V gene TRBV18 combines with J gene TRBJ1-3; TRBD1 agrees at 8 bases. The ends lost 6 bases at V and 3 bases at J; junction bases unmatched: 4. This CDR3 comprises 14 residues. Germline CDR1 reads KGHSH; CDR2 reads LQKENI. The CDR3 loop is CASSDRADGNTIYF. DNA for the CDR3: TGTGCCAGCTCGGACAGGGCTGATGGAAACACCATATATTTT. Together with reference TRBV18 and TRBJ1-3, the CDR3 gives the full variable domain: NAGVMQNPRHLVRRRGQEARLRCSPMKGHSHVYWYRQLPEEGLKFMVYLQKENIIDESGMPKERFSAEFPKEGPSILRIQQVVRGDSAAYFCASSDRADGNTIYFGEGSWLTVV.

This clone was detected a few times. V gene TRBV5-1 combines with J gene TRBJ1-1; D not certain. Trimming pared 4 bases from V and 5 bases from J, leaving 12 bases between. CDR1 SGHRS and CDR2 YFSETQ come from the germline V gene. The CDR3 runs 13 residues. The CDR3 region is CASSQRLRTEAFF. The CDR3 region has the DNA TGCGCCAGCAGCCAAAGGTTGAGGACTGAAGCTTTCTTT.

The V call is TRBV19, the J call TRBJ1-2; D is unresolved. The CDR3 runs 12 residues. Trimming cost V 0 bases and J 7 bases, with 6 bases left between them. Germline CDR1 LNHDA, CDR2 SQIVND (reference sequence). The CDR3 loop is CASSIDSGGYTF. DNA for the CDR3: TGTGCCAGTAGTATAGACAGTGGTGGCTACACCTTC.

As DNA, the CDR3 is TGTGCCAGCGGGGTCGGGAAAGTGGAGACCCAGTACTTC. As protein: CASGVGKVETQYF. The V call is TRBV6-5, the J call TRBJ2-5, with D perhaps TRBD2 (5 bases). Trimming took 8 bases from V and 5 from J, leaving 15 bases between them. CDR1 is MNHEY, CDR2 SVGAGI, per germline. The CDR3 runs 13 residues.

J is TRBJ1-4 and V is TRBV19; no reliable D call. Germline V CDR1 and CDR2: LNHDA, SQIVND (reference sequence). Trimming stripped 5 bases from V and 5 bases from J, with 12 bases between. The CDR3 has 14 residues. In DNA, the CDR3 is TGTGCCAGTAGTCTCCGGACTGAGAATGAAAAACTGTTTTTT. Translating gives CASSLRTENEKLFF.

The chain carries TRBV7-2 and TRBJ2-5, with TRBD1 matching over 11 bases. V lost 2 bases, J lost 5 bases, and 7 bases stayed unmatched. This CDR3 contains 16 residues. CDR1 is SGHTA, CDR2 FQGNSA, per germline. CDR3 loop: CASSLTGQGARETQYF. As DNA, the CDR3 is TGTGCCAGCAGCTTAACCGGACAGGGGGCGAGGGAGACCCAGTACTTC.

V gene TRBV3-1 (or the pseudogene TRBV3-2) combines with J gene TRBJ2-5, with 15 bases matching TRBD2. V trimming: 4 bases; J trimming: 2 bases; junction bases outside the gene matches: 11. The germline V gene encodes CDR1 LGHDT and CDR2 YNNKEL (reference sequence). The CDR3 contains 19 residues. The CDR3, as DNA: TGTGCCAGCAGCCTCCATGCACCGGGACTAGCGGGGGGACAAGAGACCCAGTACTTC. Translation gives CASSLHAPGLAGGQETQYF.

This clone was counted between two and nine times. The V gene is TRBV5-5, the J gene TRBJ1-2, with a weak D call TRBD1 (5 bases). Trimming shortened V by 4 bases and J by 2 bases, and 24 bases separated the two germline ends. The CDR3 has 18 residues. Germline V gene data show CDR1 as SGHKS and CDR2 as YYEKEE (reference sequence). Here the CDR3 reads CASSHMEGQGSLNYGYTF. The CDR3 DNA reads as TGTGCCAGCAGCCACATGGAGGGGCAAGGATCCTTGAACTATGGCTACACCTTC.

The rearrangement links TRBV3-1 (or the pseudogene TRBV3-2) to TRBJ1-1, with D hard to call. V was trimmed by 4 bases and J by 1 base, leaving 13 bases between them. The CDR3 covers 15 residues. The germline gives CDR1 LGHDT, CDR2 YNNKEL (reference sequence). CDR3 nucleotide sequence: TGTGCCAGCAGCCCCAATGGAGTTTCGAACACTGAAGCTTTCTTT. This gives the protein CASSPNGVSNTEAFF.